The present entry profiles one TCR beta chain with its context. This sample is part of a study of blood T cell repertoires in COVID-19. Study context: T cells, B-cell-depleted T cells, or PBMCs provided the cDNA or gDNA that served as material.

Some clones are missing from TCRdb's copy, which holds only in-frame ones; the method was immunoSEQ multiplex PCR. The repertoire has 200,000 to 300,000 clones, roughly 80% of them found once; the top ten carry roughly 10%. Trimming stripped 3 bases from V and 2 bases from J, with 14 bases between. Germline CDR1 is LNHDA and CDR2 is SQIVND (reference sequence). The CDR3 runs 16 residues. The sequence derives from a woman older than 75 with acute or convalescent COVID-19. The sequenced sample consisted of peripheral blood. The V and J genes are TRBV19 and TRBJ1-3, with D possibly TRBD1 on 6 matching bases. Here the CDR3 DNA reads TGTGCCAGTAGTATTACCGGGACACTGACTGGAAACACCATATATTTT. Translation: CASSITGTLTGNTIYF.